The present T cell receptor beta chain was sequenced within a study of identical twins. General study points: One should note that invariant MAIT and iNKT cells could partly confound zero-insertion analyses. Models underpredicted monozygotic twin sharing of out-of-frame TCR alpha. Where beta out-of-frame sequences were concerned, excess twin sharing was weaker.

The CDR3 totals 16 residues. The ends lost 4 bases at V and 5 bases at J; junction bases unmatched: 11. Germline values: CDR1 SGHRS, CDR2 YFSETQ. This clonotype was observed a handful of times. The target antigen is unknown. A universal primer site was incorporated via template switching, and the cDNA contained unique molecular identifiers. One entry per CDR3 protein, called by TCRdb with MiXCR from the 5' RACE reads. The sample has 1.5 million to 2 million distinct CDR3 sequences, more than 30% seen once. The chain recombines TRBV5-1 with TRBJ2-5, with 10 bases matching TRBD1. This clonotype originated in a newborn girl in good health. Sequencing was performed on cord blood. The CDR3 bases are TGCGCCAGCAGCCCCGGGACAGGGGCCCGAGGGGAGACCCAGTACTTC. Encoded protein: CASSPGTGARGETQYF.